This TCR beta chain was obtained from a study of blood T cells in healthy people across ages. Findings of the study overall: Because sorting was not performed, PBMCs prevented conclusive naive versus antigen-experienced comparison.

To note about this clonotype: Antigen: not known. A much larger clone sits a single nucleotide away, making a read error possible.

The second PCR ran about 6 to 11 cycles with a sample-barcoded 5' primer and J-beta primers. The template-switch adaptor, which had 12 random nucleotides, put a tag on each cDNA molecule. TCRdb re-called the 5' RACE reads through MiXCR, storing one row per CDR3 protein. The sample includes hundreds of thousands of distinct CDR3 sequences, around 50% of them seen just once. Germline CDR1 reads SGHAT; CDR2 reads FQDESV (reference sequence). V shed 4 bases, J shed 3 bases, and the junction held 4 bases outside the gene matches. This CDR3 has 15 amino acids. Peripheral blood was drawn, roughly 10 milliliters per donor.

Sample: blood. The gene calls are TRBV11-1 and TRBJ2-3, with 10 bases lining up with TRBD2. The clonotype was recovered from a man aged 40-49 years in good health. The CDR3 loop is CASSWLAGETDTQYF. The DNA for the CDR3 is TGTGCCAGCAGCTGGCTAGCGGGAGAGACAGATACGCAGTATTTT.